Listed below are T cell receptor beta chains from one sample, sequenced in a study of cytomegalovirus exposure and HLA in healthy donors. Only in-frame clones appear in the TCRdb table, and some are missing; sequencing was by immunoSEQ multiplex PCR. The table records roughly 98,000 clones, roughly 74% of them present only once. Sample: PBMCs. These receptor sequences come from a female donor in good health and CMV-seropositive. Both conserved end residues are part of each CDR3. The D gene is left open where the match is weak. Some rows mark clone size as missing; the rest say once, few, many or name a class of expanded clone.

j_gene: TRBJ1-2
d_gene: TRBD1
v_gene: TRBV5-1
abundance: NA
CDR3aa: CASSNDRGQSYTF
CDR3nt: TGCGCCAGCAGCAATGACAGGGGGCAAAGCTACACCTTC

j_gene: TRBJ1-3
d_gene: NA
v_gene: TRBV28
abundance: NA
CDR3aa: CASSPIETGNTIYF
CDR3nt: TGTGCCAGCAGTCCTATTGAAACTGGAAACACCATATATTTT

j_gene: TRBJ1-6
d_gene: NA
v_gene: TRBV7-9
abundance: NA
CDR3aa: CASSLGGPNSPLHF
CDR3nt: TGTGCCAGCAGCTTAGGAGGGCCTAATTCACCCCTCCACTTT

j_gene: TRBJ1-6
d_gene: TRBD1
v_gene: TRBV13
abundance: NA
CDR3aa: CASSPRTGNQSPLHF
CDR3nt: TGTGCCAGCAGCCCTCGGACAGGGAATCAGTCACCCCTCCACTTT

j_gene: TRBJ1-2
d_gene: NA
v_gene: TRBV5-4
abundance: NA
CDR3aa: CASSLARQEFLYGYTF
CDR3nt: TGTGCCAGCAGCTTGGCGCGCCAGGAATTCCTATATGGCTACACCTTC

j_gene: TRBJ2-1
d_gene: TRBD2
v_gene: TRBV12-5
abundance: NA
CDR3aa: CASGLRTSGRFEQFF
CDR3nt: TGTGCTAGTGGCTTGAGGACTAGCGGGAGGTTTGAGCAGTTCTTC

j_gene: TRBJ1-1
d_gene: NA
v_gene: TRBV30
abundance: once
CDR3aa: CAWSVTSGGTEAFF
CDR3nt: TGTGCCTGGAGTGTAACTTCGGGGGGGACTGAAGCTTTCTTT

j_gene: TRBJ2-7
d_gene: TRBD1
v_gene: TRBV2
abundance: NA
CDR3aa: CASKYQGVDEQYF
CDR3nt: TGTGCCAGCAAGTACCAGGGGGTAGACGAGCAGTACTTC

j_gene: TRBJ1-4
d_gene: NA
v_gene: TRBV6-5
abundance: NA
CDR3aa: CASSYSPRGGEKLFF
CDR3nt: TGTGCCAGCAGTTACTCGCCCAGGGGAGGGGAAAAACTGTTTTTT

j_gene: TRBJ1-1
d_gene: NA
v_gene: TRBV10-3
abundance: once
CDR3aa: CAITPGEGTEAFF
CDR3nt: TGTGCCATCACCCCAGGGGAGGGCACTGAAGCTTTCTTT

j_gene: TRBJ1-6
d_gene: TRBD1
v_gene: TRBV15
abundance: NA
CDR3aa: CATSFRDRVSPLHF
CDR3nt: TGTGCCACCAGCTTCCGGGACAGGGTCTCACCCCTCCACTTT

j_gene: TRBJ2-5
d_gene: NA
v_gene: TRBV11-1
abundance: NA
CDR3aa: CASSFTGAPKETQYF
CDR3nt: TGTGCCAGCAGCTTCACCGGAGCTCCGAAAGAGACCCAGTACTTC

j_gene: TRBJ1-4
d_gene: TRBD1
v_gene: TRBV29-1
abundance: NA
CDR3aa: CSVASSGQVNEKLFF
CDR3nt: TGCAGCGTTGCGTCATCGGGACAGGTTAATGAAAAACTGTTTTTT

j_gene: TRBJ1-1
d_gene: NA
v_gene: TRBV19
abundance: NA
CDR3aa: CASSITVATEAFF
CDR3nt: TGTGCCAGTAGTATAACGGTCGCGACTGAAGCTTTCTTT

j_gene: TRBJ1-4
d_gene: TRBD1
v_gene: TRBV6-1
abundance: many
CDR3aa: CASSEGAANEKLFF
CDR3nt: TGTGCCAGCAGCGAGGGGGCCGCTAATGAAAAACTGTTTTTT

j_gene: TRBJ1-5
d_gene: NA
v_gene: TRBV10-3
abundance: NA
CDR3aa: CAISESSREDQPQHF
CDR3nt: TGTGCCATCAGTGAGTCTTCCAGGGAGGACCAGCCCCAGCATTTT

j_gene: TRBJ2-6
d_gene: NA
v_gene: TRBV30
abundance: NA
CDR3aa: CAWSVQVANVLTF
CDR3nt: TGTGCCTGGAGTGTACAGGTGGCCAACGTCCTGACTTTC

j_gene: TRBJ2-1
d_gene: TRBD2
v_gene: TRBV6-5
abundance: NA
CDR3aa: CASRRTSGGVNEQFF
CDR3nt: TGTGCCAGCAGAAGGACTAGCGGGGGGGTTAATGAGCAGTTCTTC

j_gene: TRBJ1-4
d_gene: TRBD1
v_gene: TRBV5-1
abundance: few
CDR3aa: CASSLGQGSNEKLFF
CDR3nt: TGCGCCAGCAGCTTGGGACAGGGGTCTAACGAAAAACTGTTTTTT

j_gene: TRBJ1-2
d_gene: NA
v_gene: TRBV14
abundance: NA
CDR3aa: CASSQVRQNGYTF
CDR3nt: TGTGCCAGCAGCCAAGTTCGACAGAATGGCTACACCTTC

j_gene: TRBJ2-7
d_gene: NA
v_gene: TRBV28
abundance: once
CDR3aa: CASSLLRGGEQYF
CDR3nt: TGTGCCAGCAGTTTGTTAAGAGGAGGCGAGCAGTACTTC

j_gene: TRBJ1-1
d_gene: TRBD1
v_gene: TRBV7-9
abundance: NA
CDR3aa: CASSGRQGRTTEAFF
CDR3nt: TGTGCCAGCAGCGGACGACAGGGAAGGACCACTGAAGCTTTCTTT

j_gene: TRBJ1-5
d_gene: TRBD1
v_gene: TRBV6-1
abundance: NA
CDR3aa: CASSVSRVQGANQPQHF
CDR3nt: TGTGCCAGCAGTGTATCGAGGGTACAGGGGGCAAATCAGCCCCAGCATTTT

j_gene: TRBJ2-7
d_gene: NA
v_gene: TRBV18
abundance: NA
CDR3aa: CASSPLGGAYEQYF
CDR3nt: TGTGCCAGCTCACCACTAGGGGGTGCCTACGAGCAGTACTTC